The TCR beta chain under discussion was sequenced for a study of blood T cell repertoires in COVID-19. Worth noting for this clone: The limits of the CDR3 on the DNA are not certain, so only TCRdb's listed CDR3 is given.

TCRdb's table, derived via immunoSEQ multiplex PCR, lists solely in-frame clones and lacks some. The sample lists some 300,000 clones, 88% occurring once. The CDR3 spans 15 amino acids, including both terminal residues. The germline V gene encodes CDR1 SGHTA and CDR2 FQGTGA. The chain recombines TRBV7-3 with TRBJ2-1; no DNA check was done on the table's D call, TRBD2. The clonotype was recovered from a woman aged 25 to 45 who had recovered from COVID-19. Specimen: peripheral blood. The CDR3 sequence is CASSFGPGGGGEQFF.